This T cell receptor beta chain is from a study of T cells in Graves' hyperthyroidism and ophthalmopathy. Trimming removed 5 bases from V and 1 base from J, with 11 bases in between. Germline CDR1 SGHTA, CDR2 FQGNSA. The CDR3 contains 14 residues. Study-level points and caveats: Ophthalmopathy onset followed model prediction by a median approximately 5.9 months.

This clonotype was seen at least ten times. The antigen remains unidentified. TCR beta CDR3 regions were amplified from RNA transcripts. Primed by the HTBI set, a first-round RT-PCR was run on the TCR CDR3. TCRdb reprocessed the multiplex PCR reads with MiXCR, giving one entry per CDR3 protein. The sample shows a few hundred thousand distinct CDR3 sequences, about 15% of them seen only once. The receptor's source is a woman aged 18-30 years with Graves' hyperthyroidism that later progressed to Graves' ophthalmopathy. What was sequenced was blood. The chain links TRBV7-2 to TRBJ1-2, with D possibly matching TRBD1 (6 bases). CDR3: CASSVKGVNYGYTF. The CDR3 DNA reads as TGTGCCAGCAGCGTAAAGGGGGTTAACTATGGCTACACCTTC.